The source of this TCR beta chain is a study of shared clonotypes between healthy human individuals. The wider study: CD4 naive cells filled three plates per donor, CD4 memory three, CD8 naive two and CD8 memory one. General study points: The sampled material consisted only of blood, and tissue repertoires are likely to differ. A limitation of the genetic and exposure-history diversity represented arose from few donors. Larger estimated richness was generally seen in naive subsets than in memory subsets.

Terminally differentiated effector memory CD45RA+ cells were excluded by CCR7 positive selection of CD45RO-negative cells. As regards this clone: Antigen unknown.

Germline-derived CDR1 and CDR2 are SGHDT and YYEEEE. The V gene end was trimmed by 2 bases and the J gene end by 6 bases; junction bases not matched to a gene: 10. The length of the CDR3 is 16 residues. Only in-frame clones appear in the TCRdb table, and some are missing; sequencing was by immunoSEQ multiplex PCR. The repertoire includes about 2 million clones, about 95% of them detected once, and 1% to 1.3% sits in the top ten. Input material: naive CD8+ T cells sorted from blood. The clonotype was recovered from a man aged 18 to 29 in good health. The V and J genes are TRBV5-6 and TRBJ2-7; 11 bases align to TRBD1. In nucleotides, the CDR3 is TGTGCCAGCAGCTTTAACCCCCGGACAGGGGGCGTCGAGCAGTACTTC. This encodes CASSFNPRTGGVEQYF.